These 6 T cell receptor beta chains came from one sample sequenced in a study of OX40 agonist ivuxolimab in advanced cancers. The library was made by the immunoSEQ multiplex PCR assay. Sourced from immuneACCESS, this table was stored by TCRdb with only in-frame sequences that have V and J called. A share of the clones is absent; for the studies checked, an unresolved V gene accounts for under half, and the remainder has no known explanation. For this sample the table gives tens of thousands of clones, of which 80% to 95% were detected only once. The ten largest account for under 5.5% of the sample. Material: CD4+ or CD8+ T cells sorted from blood, obtained in a trial of the OX40 agonist ivuxolimab. Source of these receptors: an adult with an advanced solid tumor such as melanoma, head and neck, liver or kidney cancer.

This clone appeared a single time. The CDR3 nucleotides are TGCAGTGCCCTTATGCAGGTGGGCTACACCTTC. Its protein is CSALMQVGYTF. This chain joins TRBV20-1 and TRBJ1-2; D remains unclear. The ends were cut back, 6 bases at V and 8 bases at J, with 13 bases in the middle. This CDR3 has 11 amino acids. Germline assignment: CDR1 DFQATT and CDR2 SNEGSKA (reference sequence).

This chain links TRBV7-9 with TRBJ2-3; 11 bases fit TRBD2. The CDR3 is 14 amino acids. Germline V gives CDR1 SEHNR, CDR2 FQNEAQ (reference sequence). The junction had 1 base not matched to a gene; V was cut back by 4 bases and J by 4 bases. CDR3 loop: CASSSGLAADTQYF. The CDR3 region has the DNA TGTGCCAGCAGCTCGGGACTAGCGGCAGATACGCAGTATTTT.

V is TRBV7-2 and J is TRBJ2-5; D might be TRBD1 (9 bases). V was trimmed by 3 bases and J by 3 bases, leaving 14 bases between them. The germline V gene has CDR1 SGHTA and CDR2 FQGNSA. The CDR3 has 15 amino acids. CDR3 region: CASSFSGTGKETQYF. The CDR3 DNA reads TGTGCCAGCAGCTTTAGCGGGACAGGGAAAGAGACCCAGTACTTC.

V gene TRBV5-1 combines with J gene TRBJ1-2; TRBD1 matches at 10 bases. Germline CDR1 SGHRS, CDR2 YFSETQ. Losses at the gene ends were 5 bases for V and 7 bases for J; bases not matched to a gene: 5. CDR3 size: 13 residues. This CDR3 is CASSRDRGGGYTF. CDR3 bases: TGCGCCAGCAGTCGGGACAGGGGAGGTGGCTACACCTTC.

This clone was recorded a few times. The chain links TRBV20-1 to TRBJ1-2, with D maybe TRBD1 (6 bases). V was trimmed by 3 bases and J by 6 bases, leaving 8 bases between them. The V gene's germline CDR1 is DFQATT and CDR2 SNEGSKA (reference sequence). The length of the CDR3 is 11 residues. Here the CDR3 DNA reads TGCAGTGCTAGGTCAGGGGATGGCTACACCTTC. Amino acids: CSARSGDGYTF.

This chain uses TRBV2 with TRBJ2-7, with D perhaps matching TRBD1 (7 bases). CDR3 length equals 14 residues. From germline, CDR1 is SNHLY and CDR2 FYNNEI. V dropped 4 bases and J dropped 5 bases, with 15 bases sitting between them. In DNA form, the CDR3 reads TGTGCCAGCAGTGCGAGGACAGGCGGGGACGAGCAGTACTTC. Protein sequence: CASSARTGGDEQYF.